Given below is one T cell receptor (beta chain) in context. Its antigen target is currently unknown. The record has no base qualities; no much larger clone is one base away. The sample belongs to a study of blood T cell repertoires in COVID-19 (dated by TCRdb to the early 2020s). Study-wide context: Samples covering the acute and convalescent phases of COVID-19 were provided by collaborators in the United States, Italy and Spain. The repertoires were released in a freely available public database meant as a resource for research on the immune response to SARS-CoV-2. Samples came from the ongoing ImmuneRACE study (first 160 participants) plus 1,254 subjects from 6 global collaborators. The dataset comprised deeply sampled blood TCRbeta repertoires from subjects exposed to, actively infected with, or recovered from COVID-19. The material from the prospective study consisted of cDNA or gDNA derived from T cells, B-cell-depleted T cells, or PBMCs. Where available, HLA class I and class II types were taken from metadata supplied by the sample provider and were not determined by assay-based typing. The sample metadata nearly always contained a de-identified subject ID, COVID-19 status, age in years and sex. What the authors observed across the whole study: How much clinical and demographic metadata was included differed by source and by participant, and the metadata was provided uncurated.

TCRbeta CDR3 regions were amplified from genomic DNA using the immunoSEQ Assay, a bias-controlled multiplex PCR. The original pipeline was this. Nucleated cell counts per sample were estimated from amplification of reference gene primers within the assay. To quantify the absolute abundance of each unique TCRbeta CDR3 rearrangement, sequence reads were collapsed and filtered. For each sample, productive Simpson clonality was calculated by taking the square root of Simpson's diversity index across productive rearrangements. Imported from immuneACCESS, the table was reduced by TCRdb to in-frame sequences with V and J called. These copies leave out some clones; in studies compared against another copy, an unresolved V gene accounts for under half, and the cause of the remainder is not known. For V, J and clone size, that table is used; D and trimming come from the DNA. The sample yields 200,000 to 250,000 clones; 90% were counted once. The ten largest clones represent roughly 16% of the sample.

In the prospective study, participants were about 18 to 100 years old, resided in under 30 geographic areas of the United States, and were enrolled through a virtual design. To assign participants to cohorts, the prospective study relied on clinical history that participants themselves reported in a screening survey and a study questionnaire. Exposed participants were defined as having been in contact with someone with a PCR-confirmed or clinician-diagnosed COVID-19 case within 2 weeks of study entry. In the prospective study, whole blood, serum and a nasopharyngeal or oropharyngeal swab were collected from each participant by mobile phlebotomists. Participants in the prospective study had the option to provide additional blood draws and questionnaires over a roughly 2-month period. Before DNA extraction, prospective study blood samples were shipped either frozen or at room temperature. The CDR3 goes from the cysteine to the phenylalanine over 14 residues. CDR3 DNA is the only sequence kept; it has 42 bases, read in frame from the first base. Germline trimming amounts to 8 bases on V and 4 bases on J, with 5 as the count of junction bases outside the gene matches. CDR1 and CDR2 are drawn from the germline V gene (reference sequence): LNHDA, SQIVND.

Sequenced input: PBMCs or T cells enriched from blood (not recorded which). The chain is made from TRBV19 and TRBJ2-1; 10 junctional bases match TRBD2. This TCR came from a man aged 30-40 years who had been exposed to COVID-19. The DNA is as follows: TGTGCCAGTTCTAGCGGGGGAGTTTACAATGAGCAGTTCTTC. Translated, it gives CASSSGGVYNEQFF.